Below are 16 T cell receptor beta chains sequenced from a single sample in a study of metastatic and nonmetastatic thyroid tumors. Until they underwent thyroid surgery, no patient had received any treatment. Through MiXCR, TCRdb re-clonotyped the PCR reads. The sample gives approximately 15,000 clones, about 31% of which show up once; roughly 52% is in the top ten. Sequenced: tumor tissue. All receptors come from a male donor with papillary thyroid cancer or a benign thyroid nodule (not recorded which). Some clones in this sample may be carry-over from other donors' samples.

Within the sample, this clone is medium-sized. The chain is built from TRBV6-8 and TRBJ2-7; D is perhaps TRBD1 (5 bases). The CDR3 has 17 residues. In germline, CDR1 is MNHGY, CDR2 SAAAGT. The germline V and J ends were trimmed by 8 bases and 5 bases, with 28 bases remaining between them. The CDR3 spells CASLRRVELQGRDEQYF. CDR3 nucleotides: TGTGCCAGCCTCCGTAGAGTCGAATTGCAGGGCAGGGACGAGCAGTACTTC.

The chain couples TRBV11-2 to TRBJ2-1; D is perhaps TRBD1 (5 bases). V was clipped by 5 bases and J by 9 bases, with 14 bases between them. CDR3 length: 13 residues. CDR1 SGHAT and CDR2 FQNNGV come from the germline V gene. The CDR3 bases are TGTGCCAGCAGCCCGGTGAACAGGTTTGAGCAGTTCTTC. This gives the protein CASSPVNRFEQFF.

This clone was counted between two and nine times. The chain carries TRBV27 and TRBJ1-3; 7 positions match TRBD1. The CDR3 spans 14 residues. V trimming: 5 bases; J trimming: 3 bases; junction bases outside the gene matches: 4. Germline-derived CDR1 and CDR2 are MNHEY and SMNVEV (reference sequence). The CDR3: CASSPRQGGNTIYF. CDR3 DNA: TGTGCCAGCAGTCCTAGACAGGGTGGAAACACCATATATTTT.

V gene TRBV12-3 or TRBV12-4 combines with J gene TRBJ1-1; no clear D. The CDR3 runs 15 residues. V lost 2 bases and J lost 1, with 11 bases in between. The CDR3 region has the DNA TGTGCCAGCAGTTTAATCGGTGATGGGAACACTGAAGCTTTCTTT. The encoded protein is CASSLIGDGNTEAFF.

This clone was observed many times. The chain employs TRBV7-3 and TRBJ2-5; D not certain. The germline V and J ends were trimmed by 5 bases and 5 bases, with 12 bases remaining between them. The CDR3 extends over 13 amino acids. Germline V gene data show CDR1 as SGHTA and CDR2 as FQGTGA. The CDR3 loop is CASSPTKAETQYF. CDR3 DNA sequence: TGTGCCAGCAGCCCCACAAAGGCGGAGACCCAGTACTTC.

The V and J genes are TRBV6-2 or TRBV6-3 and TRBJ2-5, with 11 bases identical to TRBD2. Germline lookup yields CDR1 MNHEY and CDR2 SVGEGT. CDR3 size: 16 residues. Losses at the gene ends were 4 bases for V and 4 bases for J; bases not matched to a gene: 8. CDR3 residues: CASSSISGRATETQYF. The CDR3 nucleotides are TGTGCCAGCAGTTCTATTAGCGGGAGGGCCACAGAGACCCAGTACTTC.

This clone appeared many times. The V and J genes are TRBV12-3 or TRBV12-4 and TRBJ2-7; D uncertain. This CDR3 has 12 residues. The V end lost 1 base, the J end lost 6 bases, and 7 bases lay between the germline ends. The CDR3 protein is CASSLGTVEQYF. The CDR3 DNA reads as TGTGCCAGCAGTTTAGGAACGGTCGAGCAGTACTTC.

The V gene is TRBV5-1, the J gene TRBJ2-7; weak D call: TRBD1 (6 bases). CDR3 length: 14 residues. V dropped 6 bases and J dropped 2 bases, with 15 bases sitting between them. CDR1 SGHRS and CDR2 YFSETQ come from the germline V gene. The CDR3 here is CASIRQVTAYEQYF. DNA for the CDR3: TGCGCCAGCATCCGACAGGTTACAGCCTACGAGCAGTACTTC. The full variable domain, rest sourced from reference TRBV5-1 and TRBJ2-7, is KAGVTQTPRYLIKTRGQQVTLSCSPISGHRSVSWYQQTPGQGLQFLFEYFSETQRNKGNFPGRFSGRQFSNSRSEMNVSTLELGDSALYLCASIRQVTAYEQYFGPGTRLTVT.

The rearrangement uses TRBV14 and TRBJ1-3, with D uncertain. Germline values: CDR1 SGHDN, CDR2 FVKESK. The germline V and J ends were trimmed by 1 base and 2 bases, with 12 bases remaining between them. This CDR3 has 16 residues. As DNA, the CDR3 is TGTGCCAGCAGCCAAGGCATAGCGAATCCTGGAAACACCATATATTTT. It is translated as CASSQGIANPGNTIYF.

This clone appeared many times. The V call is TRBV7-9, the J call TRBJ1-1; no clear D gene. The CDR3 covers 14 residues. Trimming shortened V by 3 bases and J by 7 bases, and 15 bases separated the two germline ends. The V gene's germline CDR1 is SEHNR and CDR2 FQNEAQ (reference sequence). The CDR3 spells CASSLLVGASEAFF. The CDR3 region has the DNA TGTGCCAGCAGCTTGCTGGTGGGAGCCAGTGAAGCTTTCTTT.

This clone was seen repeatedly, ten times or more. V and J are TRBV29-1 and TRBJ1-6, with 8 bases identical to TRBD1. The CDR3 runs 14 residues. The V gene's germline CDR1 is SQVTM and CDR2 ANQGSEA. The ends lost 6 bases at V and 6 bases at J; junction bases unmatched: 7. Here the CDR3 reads CSVRTGSLNSPLHF. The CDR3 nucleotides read TGCAGCGTCCGGACAGGGAGTCTTAATTCACCCCTCCACTTT.

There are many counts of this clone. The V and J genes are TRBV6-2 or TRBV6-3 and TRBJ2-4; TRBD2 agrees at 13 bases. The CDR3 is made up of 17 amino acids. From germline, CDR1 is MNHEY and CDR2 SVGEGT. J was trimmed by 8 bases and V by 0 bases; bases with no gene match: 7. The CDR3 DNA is TGTGCCAGCAGTTACTCGACGACTAGCGGGAGGAGACACATTCAGTACTTC. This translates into CASSYSTTSGRRHIQYF.

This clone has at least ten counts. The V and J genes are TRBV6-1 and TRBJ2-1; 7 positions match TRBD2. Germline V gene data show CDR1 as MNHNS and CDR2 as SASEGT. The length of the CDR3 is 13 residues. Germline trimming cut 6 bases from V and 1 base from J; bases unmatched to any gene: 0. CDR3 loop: CASRGGSYNEQFF. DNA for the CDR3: TGTGCCAGCAGGGGGGGGTCCTACAATGAGCAGTTCTTC.

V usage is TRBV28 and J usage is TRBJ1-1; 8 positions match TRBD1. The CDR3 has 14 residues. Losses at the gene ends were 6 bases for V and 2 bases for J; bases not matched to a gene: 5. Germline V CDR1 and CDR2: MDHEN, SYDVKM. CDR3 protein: CASSPTGANTEAFF. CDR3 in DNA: TGTGCCAGCAGCCCGACAGGGGCAAACACTGAAGCTTTCTTT.

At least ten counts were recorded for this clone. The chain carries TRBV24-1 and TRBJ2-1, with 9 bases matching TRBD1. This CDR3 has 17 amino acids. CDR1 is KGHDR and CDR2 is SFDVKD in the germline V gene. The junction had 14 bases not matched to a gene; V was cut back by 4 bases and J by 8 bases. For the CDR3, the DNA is TGTGCCACCAGTGACTCTCAAGCCGGGACAGGGATCGATGAGCAGTTCTTC. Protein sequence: CATSDSQAGTGIDEQFF.

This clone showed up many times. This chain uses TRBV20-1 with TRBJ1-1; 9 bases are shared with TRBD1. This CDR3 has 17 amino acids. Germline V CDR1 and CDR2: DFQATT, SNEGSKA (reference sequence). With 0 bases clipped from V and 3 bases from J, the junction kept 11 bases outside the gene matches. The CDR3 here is CSARDPGTGSRDTEAFF. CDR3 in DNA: TGCAGTGCTAGAGACCCCGGGACAGGGTCCAGGGACACTGAAGCTTTCTTT.